This T cell receptor beta chain derives from a study of CD8+ T cells in alopecia areata. The sample holds a few counts of this clone. The antigen is unknown. Germline V CDR1 and CDR2: SEHNR, FQNEAQ (reference sequence). V was pared by 1 base and J by 2 bases, with 10 bases between. CDR3 length equals 15 residues. Documented treatment: oral pan-JAK inhibitor, 5-10 mg twice daily. General study results and limits: Numerous expanded lesional clones remained in scalp and blood during tofacitinib.

RNA extraction and reverse transcription yielded cDNA as sequencing template. Clones were sequenced by immunoSEQ multiplex PCR, and TCRdb holds only the in-frame ones, with some missing. Of some 200,000 clones listed, roughly 50% are singletons. The V and J genes are TRBV7-9 and TRBJ2-3, with unresolved D. The TCR was taken from a human donor with alopecia areata. The material sequenced was CD8+ T cells sorted from blood, taken at week 24, from a patient treated with tofacitinib. Written as DNA, the CDR3 is TGTGCCAGCAGCTTAGACAGTAGGGACACAGATACGCAGTATTTT. Protein sequence: CASSLDSRDTDTQYF.